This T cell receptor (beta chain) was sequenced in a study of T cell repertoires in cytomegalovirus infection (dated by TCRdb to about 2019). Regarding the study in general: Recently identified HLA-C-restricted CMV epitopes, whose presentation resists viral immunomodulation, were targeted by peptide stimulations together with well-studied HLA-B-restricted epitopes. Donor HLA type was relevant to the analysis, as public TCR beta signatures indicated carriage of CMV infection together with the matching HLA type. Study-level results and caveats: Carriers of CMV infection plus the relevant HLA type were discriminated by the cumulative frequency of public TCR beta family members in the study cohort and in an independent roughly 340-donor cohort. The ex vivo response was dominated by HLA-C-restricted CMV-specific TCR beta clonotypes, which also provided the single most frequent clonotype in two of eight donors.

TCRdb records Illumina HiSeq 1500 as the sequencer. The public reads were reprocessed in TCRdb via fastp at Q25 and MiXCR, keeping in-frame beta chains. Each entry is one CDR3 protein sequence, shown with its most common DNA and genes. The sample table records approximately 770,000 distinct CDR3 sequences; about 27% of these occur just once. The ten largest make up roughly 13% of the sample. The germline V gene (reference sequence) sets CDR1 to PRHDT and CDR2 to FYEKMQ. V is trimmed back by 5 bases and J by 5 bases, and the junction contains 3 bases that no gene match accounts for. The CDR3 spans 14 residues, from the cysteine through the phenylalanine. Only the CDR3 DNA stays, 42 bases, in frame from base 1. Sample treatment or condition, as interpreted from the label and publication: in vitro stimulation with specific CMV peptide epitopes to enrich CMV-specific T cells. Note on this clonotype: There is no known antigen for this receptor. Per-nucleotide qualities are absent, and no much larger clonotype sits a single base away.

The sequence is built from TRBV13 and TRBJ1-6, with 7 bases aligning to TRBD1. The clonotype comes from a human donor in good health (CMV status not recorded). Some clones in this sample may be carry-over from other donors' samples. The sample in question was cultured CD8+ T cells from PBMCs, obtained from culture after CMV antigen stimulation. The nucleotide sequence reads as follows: TGTGCCAGCAGCGAGACAGGGAATAATTCACCCCTCCACTTT. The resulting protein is CASSETGNNSPLHF.